A selection of T cell receptor beta chains follows, all from one sample in a study of T cell changes during pregnancy in multiple sclerosis. TCRdb keeps only in-frame clones here, not all; method: immunoSEQ multiplex PCR. The data contain 50,000 to 65,000 clones, roughly 90% of them seen just once; the ten biggest clones take up approximately 3%. Sequenced here: CD8+ T cells from peripheral blood mononuclear cells, sampled before pregnancy. Receptor source: a female donor with multiple sclerosis, enrolled in a pregnancy study. CDR3s leave out the opening cysteine and the closing phenylalanine or tryptophan.

TRBJ1-1	TRBV7-9	ASSFPMNTEAF
TRBJ1-4	TRBV5-5	ASSLDLNEKLF
TRBJ2-1	TRBV4-1	ASSQPGQGGINEQF
TRBJ1-2	TRBV7-9	ASSPQGTVYGYT
TRBJ2-1	TRBV14	ASSPLGTSGVQTYNEQF
TRBJ2-2	TRBV2	ASSEEAGGNTGELF
TRBJ2-5	TRBV7-8	ASSLVGQGEETQY
TRBJ2-3	TRBV6-4	ASSDSGQGAVDTQY
TRBJ1-1	TRBV19	ASSMTGLNTEAF
TRBJ1-2	TRBV11-2	ASTGGGPRGYT
TRBJ1-5	TRBV6-5	ASRRQGLWQPQH
TRBJ1-1	TRBV11-1	ASRVRTENTEAF
TRBJ1-3	TRBV7-9	ASSLGGTGNTIY
TRBJ2-7	TRBV9	ASSPSGRDRNDEQY
TRBJ1-2	TRBV9	ASSSPGTGGLYGYT
TRBJ2-1	TRBV4-3	ASSQQLAGGDDEQF
TRBJ1-5	TRBV6-6	ASSYPTEHSNQPQH
TRBJ2-7	TRBV5-1	ASSPGQGSAEQY
TRBJ2-3	TRBV6-4	ASSEGSGGATDTQY
TRBJ2-1	TRBV7-2	ASSLIAGSYNEQF
TRBJ2-5	TRBV15	ATSTDSVQETQY
TRBJ2-5	TRBV10-3	AIGQGGETQY
TRBJ2-2	TRBV12-5	ASGLPDVAVTGELF
TRBJ2-3	TRBV6-4	ASSPSGGAGTDTQY
TRBJ2-1	TRBV9	ASSVVQPGDEQF
TRBJ2-7	TRBV27	ASSLSTGRLPYEQY
TRBJ1-1	TRBV5-6	ASSLAAGVEAF
TRBJ1-1	TRBV5-1	ASRQGNTEAF
TRBJ1-5	TRBV6-6	ASREDRVDHQPQH
TRBJ1-2	TRBV29-1	SVHKTGSYGYT
TRBJ1-4	TRBV4-1	ASSQFGTAEDEKLF
TRBJ2-4	TRBV4-3	ASSPFLAGEGENIQY
TRBJ2-1	TRBV7-3	ASSLTGSSYNEQF
TRBJ2-3	TRBV2	ASSPGTYTDTQY
TRBJ2-7	TRBV4-2	ASSLWGQGSDEQY
TRBJ1-4	TRBV19	ASSIREDEKLF
TRBJ2-5	TRBV13	ASSSASGGAQTQY
TRBJ2-2	TRBV4-1	ASSPGAAGELF
TRBJ2-3	TRBV5-4	ASSLVTLSTDTQY
TRBJ1-1	TRBV7-8	ASSLGRQGEAF
TRBJ2-3	TRBV4-2	ASSQEYKSGGPSDTQY
TRBJ2-1	TRBV30	AWSTRLAGGPDQF